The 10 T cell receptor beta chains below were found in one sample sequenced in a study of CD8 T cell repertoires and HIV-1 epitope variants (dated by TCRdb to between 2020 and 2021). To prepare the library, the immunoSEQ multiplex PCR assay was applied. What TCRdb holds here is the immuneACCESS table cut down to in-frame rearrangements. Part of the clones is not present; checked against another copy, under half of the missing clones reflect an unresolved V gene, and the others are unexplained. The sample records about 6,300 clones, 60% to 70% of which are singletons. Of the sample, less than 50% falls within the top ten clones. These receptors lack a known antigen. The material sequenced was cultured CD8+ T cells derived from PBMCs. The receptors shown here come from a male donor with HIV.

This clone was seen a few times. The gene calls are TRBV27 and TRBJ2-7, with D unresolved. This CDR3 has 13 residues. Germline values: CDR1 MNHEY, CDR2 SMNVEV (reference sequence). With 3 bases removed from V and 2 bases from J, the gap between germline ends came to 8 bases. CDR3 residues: CASSFSRTYEQYF. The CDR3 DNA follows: TGTGCCAGCAGTTTTTCGCGGACCTACGAGCAGTACTTC.

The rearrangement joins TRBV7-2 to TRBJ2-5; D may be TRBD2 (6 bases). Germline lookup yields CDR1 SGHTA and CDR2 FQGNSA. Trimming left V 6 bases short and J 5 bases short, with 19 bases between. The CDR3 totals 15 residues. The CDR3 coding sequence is TGTGCCAGCAGGCCACCGGACCGTGGAGGGGAGACCCAGTACTTC. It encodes CASRPPDRGGETQYF.

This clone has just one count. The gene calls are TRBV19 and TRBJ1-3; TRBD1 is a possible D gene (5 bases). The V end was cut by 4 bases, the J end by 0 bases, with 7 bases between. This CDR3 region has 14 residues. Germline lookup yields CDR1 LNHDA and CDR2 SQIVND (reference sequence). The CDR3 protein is CASSTGISGNTIYF. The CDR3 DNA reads TGTGCCAGTAGTACAGGGATCTCTGGAAACACCATATATTTT.

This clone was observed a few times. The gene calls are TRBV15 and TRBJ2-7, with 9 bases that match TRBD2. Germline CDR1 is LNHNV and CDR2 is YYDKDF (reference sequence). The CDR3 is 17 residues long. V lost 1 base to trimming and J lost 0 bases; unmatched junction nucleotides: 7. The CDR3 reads CATSRATLAGDSYEQYF. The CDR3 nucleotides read TGTGCCACCAGCAGAGCAACCTTAGCGGGGGACTCCTACGAGCAGTACTTC. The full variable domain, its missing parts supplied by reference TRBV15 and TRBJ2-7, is DAMVIQNPRYQVTQFGKPVTLSCSQTLNHNVMYWYQQKSSQAPKLLFHYYDKDFNNEADTPDNFQSRRPNTSFCFLDIRSPGLGDTAMYLCATSRATLAGDSYEQYFGPGTRLTVT.

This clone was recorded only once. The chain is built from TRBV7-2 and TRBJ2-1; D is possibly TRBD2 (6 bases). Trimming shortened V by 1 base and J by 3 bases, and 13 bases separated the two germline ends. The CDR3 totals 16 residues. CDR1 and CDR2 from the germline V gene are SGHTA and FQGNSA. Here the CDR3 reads CASSLETGVLYNEQFF. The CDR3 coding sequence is TGTGCCAGCAGCTTAGAGACGGGAGTTCTCTACAATGAGCAGTTCTTC.

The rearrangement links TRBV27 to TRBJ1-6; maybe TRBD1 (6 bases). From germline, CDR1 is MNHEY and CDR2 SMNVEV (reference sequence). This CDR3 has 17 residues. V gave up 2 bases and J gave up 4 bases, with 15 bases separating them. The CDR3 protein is CASSLTARQVYNSPLHF. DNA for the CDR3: TGTGCCAGCAGTTTAACGGCGAGACAGGTGTATAATTCACCCCTCCACTTT.

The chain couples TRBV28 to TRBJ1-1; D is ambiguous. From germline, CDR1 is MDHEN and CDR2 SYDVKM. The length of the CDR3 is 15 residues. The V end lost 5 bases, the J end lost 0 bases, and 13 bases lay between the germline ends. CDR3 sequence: CASSPTRRLNTEAFF. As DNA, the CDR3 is TGTGCCAGCAGTCCTACAAGGCGACTGAACACTGAAGCTTTCTTT. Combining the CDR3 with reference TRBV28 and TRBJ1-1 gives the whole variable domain DVKVTQSSRYLVKRTGEKVFLECVQDMDHENMFWYRQDPGLGLRLIYFSYDVKMKEKGDIPEGYSVSREKKERFSLILESASTNQTSMYLCASSPTRRLNTEAFFGQGTRLTVV.

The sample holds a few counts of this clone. The CDR3 spells CASSPTSGIYEQYF. The CDR3 nucleotides read TGTGCCAGCAGCCCGACTAGCGGGATCTACGAGCAGTACTTC. The chain is built from TRBV7-9 and TRBJ2-7; 11 nucleotides match TRBD2. V trimming: 5 bases; J trimming: 3 bases; junction bases outside the gene matches: 3. CDR1 and CDR2 (germline): SEHNR, FQNEAQ (reference sequence). The CDR3 sequence is 14 residues long. Supplemented by reference TRBV7-9 and TRBJ2-7, the full variable domain reads DTGVSQNPRHKITKRGQNVTFRCDPISEHNRLYWYRQTLGQGPEFLTYFQNEAQLEKSRLLSDRFSAERPKGSFSTLEIQRTEQGDSAMYLCASSPTSGIYEQYFGPGTRLTVT.

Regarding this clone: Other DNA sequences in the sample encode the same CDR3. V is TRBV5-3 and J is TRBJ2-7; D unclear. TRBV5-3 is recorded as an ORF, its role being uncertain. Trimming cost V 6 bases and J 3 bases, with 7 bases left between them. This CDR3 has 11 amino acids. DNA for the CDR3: TGTGCCAGAAAGCCGAACTACGAGCAGTACTTC. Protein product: CARKPNYEQYF.

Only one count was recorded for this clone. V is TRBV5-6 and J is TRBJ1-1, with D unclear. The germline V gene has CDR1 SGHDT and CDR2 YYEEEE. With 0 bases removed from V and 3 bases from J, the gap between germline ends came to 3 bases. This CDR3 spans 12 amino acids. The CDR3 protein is CASSLVDTEAFF. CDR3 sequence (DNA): TGTGCCAGCAGCTTGGTGGACACTGAAGCTTTCTTT.